One and the same sample provided the 25 T cell receptor beta chains below, sequenced in a study of shared clonotypes between healthy human individuals. Sequencing was performed with immunoSEQ multiplex PCR; in TCRdb, only in-frame clones are kept and a portion is missing. The sample yields about 800,000 clones, about 96% seen once. The naive CD8 fraction comprised CD45RO-negative cells positively selected for CCR7 and excluded terminally differentiated effector memory CD45RA+ cells. Sequencing used naive CD8+ T cells sorted from blood. The source of these receptors is a man aged 25 to 40 in good health.

This clone was observed a single time. The rearrangement links TRBV28 to TRBJ1-5; a weak D match, TRBD1 (6 bases). The CDR3 has 19 amino acids. Trimming removed 2 bases at V and 2 bases at J, with 22 bases between. The germline V gene has CDR1 MDHEN and CDR2 SYDVKM. The CDR3 protein is CASSLPPGGGRGGNQPQHF. The CDR3 DNA is TGTGCCAGCAGTTTACCCCCGGGGGGGGGCAGGGGAGGCAATCAGCCCCAGCATTTT.

Notes on this clone: The same CDR3 can be traced to other DNA sequences in this sample. The chain couples TRBV29-1 to TRBJ2-1; tentatively, D is TRBD2 (6 bases). V was cut by 2 bases and J by 0 bases, with 26 bases left in between. The CDR3 consists of 20 residues. From germline, CDR1 is SQVTM and CDR2 ANQGSEA. The CDR3 sequence: CSVEYLTGVAPVASYNEQFF. CDR3 nucleotide sequence: TGCAGCGTTGAATATTTGACGGGAGTCGCACCCGTTGCCTCCTACAATGAGCAGTTCTTC.

The chain employs TRBV5-8 and TRBJ2-2; D is ambiguous. There are 12 residues in the CDR3. V shed 0 bases and J shed 6 bases, with 3 bases lying between them. Germline CDR1 is SGHTS and CDR2 is YDEGEE. The CDR3 is CASSLGAGELFF. The CDR3 DNA sequence: TGTGCCAGCAGCTTGGGGGCCGGGGAGCTGTTTTTT. Full variable domain (missing parts from reference TRBV5-8 and TRBJ2-2): EAGVTQSPTHLIKTRGQQATLRCSPISGHTSVYWYQQALGLGLQFLLWYDEGEERNRGNFPPRFSGRQFPNYSSELNVNALELEDSALYLCASSLGAGELFFGEGSRLTVL.

The J gene is TRBJ2-1, the V gene TRBV6-5, with D perhaps given as TRBD1 or TRBD2 (6 bases each). The germline gives CDR1 MNHEY, CDR2 SVGAGI. V lost 2 bases and J lost 4, with 9 bases in between. This CDR3 region has 14 residues. The CDR3 DNA reads TGTGCCAGCAGTTACAGGGGGACTTACAATGAGCAGTTCTTC. It yields the protein CASSYRGTYNEQFF.

This chain links TRBV7-9 with TRBJ2-7; 9 bases line up with TRBD2. V lost 2 bases and J lost 3; bases outside the gene matches: 2. CDR1 and CDR2 from the germline V gene are SEHNR and FQNEAQ (reference sequence). This CDR3 is 14 amino acids long. In DNA form, the CDR3 reads TGTGCCAGCAGCTTACTAGCGGGAATCTACGAGCAGTACTTC. Translated, it gives CASSLLAGIYEQYF.

V is TRBV6-6 and J is TRBJ1-5; no firm D call. Germline lookup yields CDR1 MNHNY and CDR2 SVGAGI (reference sequence). This CDR3 is built from 15 residues. V was shortened by 2 bases and J by 1 base, with 9 bases between the two germline ends. The CDR3 sequence is CASSYPPYSNQPQHF. The DNA of the CDR3 is TGTGCCAGCAGTTACCCACCCTACAGCAATCAGCCCCAGCATTTT.

This chain joins TRBV28 and TRBJ2-7; D gene uncertain. V was trimmed by 1 base and J by 4 bases, leaving 8 bases between them. The germline V gene encodes CDR1 MDHEN and CDR2 SYDVKM. The CDR3 totals 13 residues. The CDR3 reads CASSLSGLYEQYF. For the CDR3, the DNA is TGTGCCAGCAGTTTATCTGGGTTGTACGAGCAGTACTTC.

This rearrangement joins TRBV10-3 to TRBJ2-7; 8 nucleotides align to TRBD2. The germline V gene encodes CDR1 ENHRY and CDR2 SYGVKD. CDR3 length: 12 residues. The V and J ends lost 10 bases and 4 bases, in that order; junction bases with no gene match: 6. The CDR3 region is CATGLGGYEQYF. The CDR3 DNA is TGTGCCACGGGACTAGGCGGTTACGAGCAGTACTTC.

The rearrangement joins TRBV5-4 to TRBJ2-7; 11 bases are shared with TRBD2. V lost 1 base and J lost 5; bases outside the gene matches: 5. Germline CDR1 SGHNT, CDR2 YYREEE (reference sequence). The CDR3 runs 15 residues. For the CDR3, the DNA is TGTGCCAGCAGCTTGCTCGAACTAGCGGGAGACGAGCAGTACTTC. The encoded protein is CASSLLELAGDEQYF.

The rearrangement uses TRBV4-1 and TRBJ1-2, with D unresolved. There are 14 residues in the CDR3. Germline V gene lookup returns CDR1 MGHRA and CDR2 YSYEKL. The V end lost 4 bases, the J end lost 2 bases, and 11 bases lay between the germline ends. The DNA of the CDR3 is TGCGCCAGCAGCCCGGACGTCGGAAACTATGGCTACACCTTC. Protein sequence: CASSPDVGNYGYTF.

The chain has TRBV9 and TRBJ2-7; 8 positions agree with TRBD1. CDR3 length equals 14 residues. CDR1 SGDLS and CDR2 YYNGEE come from the germline V gene. The J segment lost 4 bases and the V segment lost 3 bases, leaving 6 bases of the junction unmatched. The CDR3 reads CASSEGTGAYEQYF. For the CDR3, the DNA is TGTGCCAGCAGCGAAGGGACAGGAGCATACGAGCAGTACTTC.

To note about this clone: The sample carries other DNA sequences with the same CDR3. The rearrangement joins TRBV7-9 to TRBJ2-1, with D uncertain. The CDR3 consists of 13 residues. Germline CDR1 reads SEHNR; CDR2 reads FQNEAQ (reference sequence). Trimming cost V 4 bases and J 4 bases, with 8 bases left between them. DNA for the CDR3: TGTGCCAGCAGCTCCCCCTCATACAATGAGCAGTTCTTC. It codes for CASSSPSYNEQFF.

The V gene is TRBV15, the J gene TRBJ2-3; D possibly corresponds to TRBD2 (7 bases). Germline V lookup: CDR1 LNHNV, CDR2 YYDKDF (reference sequence). The CDR3 runs 19 residues. V was cut by 8 bases and J by 0 bases, with 27 bases left in between. The CDR3 region has the DNA TGTGCCACCCGGGACACTGGGGCGGGAGTCTTTCCTAGCACAGATACGCAGTATTTT. Its protein is CATRDTGAGVFPSTDTQYF. Variable domain in full (rest from reference TRBV15 and TRBJ2-3): DAMVIQNPRYQVTQFGKPVTLSCSQTLNHNVMYWYQQKSSQAPKLLFHYYDKDFNNEADTPDNFQSRRPNTSFCFLDIRSPGLGDTAMYLCATRDTGAGVFPSTDTQYFGPGTRLTVL.

The V call is TRBV29-1, the J call TRBJ2-5; the D is unclear. V lost 0 bases and J lost 5, with 16 bases in between. CDR3 size: 15 residues. Germline V gives CDR1 SQVTM, CDR2 ANQGSEA. This CDR3 is CSVEDLVTLGETQYF. The DNA of the CDR3 is TGCAGCGTTGAAGATCTGGTAACACTTGGGGAGACCCAGTACTTC. The full variable domain, with the rest looked up from reference TRBV29-1 and TRBJ2-5, is SAVISQKPSRDICQRGTSLTIQCQVDSQVTMMFWYRQQPGQSLTLIATANQGSEATYESGFVIDKFPISRPNLTFSTLTVSNMSPEDSSIYLCSVEDLVTLGETQYFGPGTRLLVL.

This chain joins TRBV25-1 and TRBJ2-1; D is perhaps TRBD1 or TRBD2 (6 bases each). The V gene's germline CDR1 is MGHDK and CDR2 SYGVNS. Deletions cut 3 bases from V and 5 bases from J, with 11 bases between. The CDR3 runs 14 residues. CDR3 in amino acids: CASSDRGRNNEQFF. The CDR3 bases are TGTGCCAGCAGTGATAGGGGGAGGAACAATGAGCAGTTCTTC.

V and J are TRBV29-1 and TRBJ2-7, with a possible D match to TRBD1 (8 bases). Trimming shortened V by 6 bases and J by 3 bases, and 15 bases separated the two germline ends. The V gene's germline CDR1 is SQVTM and CDR2 ANQGSEA. The CDR3 contains 13 residues. The DNA for the CDR3 is TGCAGCGTGGGAGGGACAGGCAACTACGAGCAGTACTTC. This translates into CSVGGTGNYEQYF.

V usage is TRBV7-8 and J usage is TRBJ1-5; 8 bases are shared with TRBD1. This CDR3 has 15 residues. Germline V gene sequence: CDR1 SGHVS, CDR2 FQNEAQ. Germline trimming cut 5 bases from V and 7 bases from J; bases unmatched to any gene: 10. The DNA for the CDR3 is TGTGCCAGCAGCCTGGACAGGGTAGGAGGGCAGCCCCAGCATTTT. It translates to CASSLDRVGGQPQHF.

The chain employs TRBV15 and TRBJ2-5; weak D call: TRBD2 (6 bases). With 5 bases removed from V and 7 bases from J, the gap between germline ends came to 8 bases. CDR3 length: 11 amino acids. The germline V gene has CDR1 LNHNV and CDR2 YYDKDF (reference sequence). The CDR3 loop reads CATSLEGTQYF. The CDR3 DNA follows: TGTGCCACCAGCCTGGAGGGGACCCAGTACTTC.

The chain carries TRBV6-1 and TRBJ1-3; possible D gene TRBD1, 5 bases. V gave up 2 bases and J gave up 4 bases, with 9 bases separating them. There are 14 residues in the CDR3. In germline, CDR1 is MNHNS, CDR2 SASEGT. The CDR3 spells CASSELGGGNTIYF. The CDR3 region has the DNA TGTGCCAGCAGTGAACTCGGGGGGGGAAACACCATATATTTT.

The rearrangement uses TRBV5-1 and TRBJ2-7; possible D gene TRBD2, 6 bases. The CDR3 is 16 residues long. Trimming removed 0 bases at V and 0 bases at J, with 13 bases between. Germline lookup yields CDR1 SGHRS and CDR2 YFSETQ. In DNA form, the CDR3 reads TGCGCCAGCAGCTTGGGGAGGGAGAACCCCTCCTACGAGCAGTACTTC. It yields the protein CASSLGRENPSYEQYF.

The chain has TRBV29-1 and TRBJ1-1; a weak D match, TRBD1 (5 bases). Germline V gene data show CDR1 as SQVTM and CDR2 as ANQGSEA. The CDR3 contains 13 residues. Written as DNA, the CDR3 is TGCAGGCCCGGGGGGTCTATGAACACTGAAGCTTTCTTT. It translates to CRPGGSMNTEAFF.

This chain joins TRBV4-2 and TRBJ2-5, with a tentative D call TRBD2 (6 bases). Trimming shortened V by 0 bases and J by 3 bases, and 8 bases separated the two germline ends. The CDR3 extends over 14 amino acids. CDR1 is LGHNA and CDR2 is YNFKEQ in the germline V gene. The CDR3 sequence: CASSQELAEETQYF. The CDR3 region has the DNA TGTGCCAGCAGCCAAGAACTAGCTGAAGAGACCCAGTACTTC.

V usage is TRBV5-6 and J usage is TRBJ1-5; no reliable D call. V lost 0 bases and J 0 bases, leaving 7 bases between the germline ends. The length of the CDR3 is 15 residues. The germline V gene has CDR1 SGHDT and CDR2 YYEEEE. CDR3 in DNA: TGTGCCAGCAGCTTGGCGGGGTTTAGCAATCAGCCCCAGCATTTT. Its translation is CASSLAGFSNQPQHF.

This clone was observed once. The V gene is TRBV10-3, the J gene TRBJ1-5; no clear D. Germline-derived CDR1 and CDR2 are ENHRY and SYGVKD. The CDR3 length is 11 residues. The V gene lost 3 bases and the J gene lost 9 bases, with 6 bases spanning the gap. For the CDR3, the DNA is TGTGCCATCAGTGAAAACGGGCCCCAGCATTTT. Translating it yields CAISENGPQHF.

The genes are TRBV27 and TRBJ2-6; TRBD1 might be the D (5 bases). V gave up 6 bases and J gave up 0 bases, with 12 bases separating them. CDR3 length equals 16 residues. Germline V gives CDR1 MNHEY, CDR2 SMNVEV (reference sequence). DNA for the CDR3: TGTGCCAGCAGCGCAGAGGACACCTCTGGGGCCAACGTCCTGACTTTC. Translating it yields CASSAEDTSGANVLTF.